These 28 T cell receptor beta chains share one sample of origin, sequenced in a study of T-cell memory formation after mild COVID-19. TCRdb redid the calling of the 5' RACE reads with MiXCR, one entry per CDR3 protein. This table holds roughly 99,000 distinct CDR3 sequences, approximately 15% found once. Sequenced: PBMCs or a T cell subset sorted from them (not recorded which). The receptors were gathered from a man aged 18 to 29 who had mild COVID-19 (a few samples of this study predate the infection). Cell type and time point are not known.

Only a few counts were recorded for this clonotype. The CDR3 DNA reads as TGTGCCAGCAGTCCCCTGGACGGGAGCTCACCCCTCCACTTT. Translation gives CASSPLDGSSPLHF. This rearrangement joins TRBV6-6 to TRBJ1-6, with no clear D. The germline CDR1 and CDR2 sequences are MNHNY and SVGAGI (reference sequence). The CDR3 is made up of 14 amino acids. V was clipped by 5 bases and J by 10 bases, with 15 bases between them.

J is TRBJ2-2 and V is TRBV9; D not resolved. There are 16 residues in the CDR3. The germline V gene encodes CDR1 SGDLS and CDR2 YYNGEE. Trimming took 0 bases from V and 0 from J, leaving 9 bases between them. CDR3 amino acids: CASSVVKRPNTGELFF. The CDR3 bases are TGTGCCAGCAGCGTAGTGAAGAGGCCGAACACCGGGGAGCTGTTTTTT.

This chain uses TRBV7-6 with TRBJ2-3; 9 bases map to TRBD2. The V and J ends lost 1 base and 2 bases, in that order; junction bases with no gene match: 1. The CDR3 contains 15 residues. In germline, CDR1 is SGHVS, CDR2 FNYEAQ. CDR3 nucleotides: TGTGCCAGCAGCTTAGGCGGGGGGGACACAGATACGCAGTATTTT. This sequence encodes CASSLGGGDTDTQYF.

This chain uses TRBV7-6 with TRBJ1-1; 9 bases fit TRBD1. The germline V gene encodes CDR1 SGHVS and CDR2 FNYEAQ. J was trimmed by 4 bases and V by 5 bases; bases with no gene match: 11. The CDR3 totals 16 residues. CDR3 DNA: TGTGCCAGCAGCCTACAGGGGGCCATTAGGACCACTGAAGCTTTCTTT. Protein sequence: CASSLQGAIRTTEAFF. The complete variable domain, with remaining parts taken from reference TRBV7-6 and TRBJ1-1, reads GAGVSQSPRYKVTKRGQDVALRCDPISGHVSLYWYRQALGQGPEFLTYFNYEAQQDKSGLPNDRFSAERPEGSISTLTIQRTEQRDSAMYRCASSLQGAIRTTEAFFGQGTRLTVV.

This clonotype has a handful of counts. The chain joins TRBV20-1 to TRBJ2-7; weak D call: TRBD2 (5 bases). This CDR3 region has 13 residues. The V end was cut by 7 bases, the J end by 0 bases, with 13 bases between. Germline V gene sequence: CDR1 DFQATT, CDR2 SNEGSKA (reference sequence). The CDR3 loop is CSVTTRSSYEQYF. In DNA, the CDR3 is TGCAGTGTTACAACTAGGAGCTCCTACGAGCAGTACTTC.

DNA of the CDR3: TGTGCCACCAGTGATTTGAGGTACAGGGGATCAAATCAGCCCCAGCATTTT. Its translation: CATSDLRYRGSNQPQHF. V and J are TRBV24-1 and TRBJ1-5, with 7 bases identical to TRBD1. The CDR3 has 17 residues. J gave up 4 bases and V 0 bases, and 8 bases lay outside the gene matches. Germline V gives CDR1 KGHDR, CDR2 SFDVKD.

The J gene is TRBJ2-1, the V gene TRBV6-1, with D possibly TRBD2 on 5 matching bases. V gave up 8 bases and J gave up 0 bases, with 8 bases separating them. This CDR3 is built from 13 residues. From germline, CDR1 is MNHNS and CDR2 SASEGT. Here the CDR3 DNA reads TGTGCCAGCGGAGGCAGCTCCTACAATGAGCAGTTCTTC. Its protein product is CASGGSSYNEQFF.

In its sample, this clonotype was seen a few times. The V and J genes are TRBV7-2 and TRBJ1-4; D call uncertain. Germline-derived CDR1 and CDR2 are SGHTA and FQGNSA. The CDR3 totals 17 residues. The ends were cut back, 0 bases at V and 0 bases at J, with 11 bases in the middle. Here the CDR3 reads CASSLAQHLATNEKLFF. In nucleotides, the CDR3 is TGTGCCAGCAGCTTAGCGCAACACCTTGCAACTAATGAAAAACTGTTTTTT.

This clonotype was picked up a small number of times. The chain employs TRBV6-4 and TRBJ2-3; a possible D gene is TRBD2 (6 bases). Trimming cost V 3 bases and J 3 bases, with 13 bases left between them. The length of the CDR3 is 15 residues. Germline CDR1 MRHNA, CDR2 SNTAGT. The CDR3 here is CASSEGLKGTDTQYF. The DNA for the CDR3 is TGTGCCAGCAGTGAAGGACTAAAGGGGACAGATACGCAGTATTTT.

The chain links TRBV7-8 to TRBJ1-1; D is unresolved. Trimming removed 1 base at V and 7 bases at J, with 7 bases between. Germline V gene lookup returns CDR1 SGHVS and CDR2 FQNEAQ. The CDR3 runs to 12 residues. CDR3 amino acids: CASSLGHGEAFF. CDR3 sequence (DNA): TGTGCCAGCAGCTTAGGGCACGGTGAAGCTTTCTTT.

This clonotype was seen more than once but under ten times. The chain has TRBV6-5 and TRBJ1-5; 8 bases align to TRBD1. The CDR3 contains 20 residues. Trimming at V came to 6 bases and at J to 2 bases, leaving 21 bases not matched to a gene. Germline V gives CDR1 MNHEY, CDR2 SVGAGI. CDR3 DNA sequence: TGTGCCAGCAGCCGCTCGGCCGCGGGACAGGTCAGGCGAGGCAATCAGCCCCAGCATTTT. It is translated as CASSRSAAGQVRRGNQPQHF.

The CDR3 coding sequence is TGTGCCATCAGTGAGTCAGCCAGACCTGAAGCTTTCTTT. It translates to CAISESARPEAFF. This chain connects TRBV10-3 to TRBJ1-1, with unresolved D. Germline CDR1 ENHRY, CDR2 SYGVKD. This CDR3 contains 13 residues. The germline V and J ends were trimmed by 0 bases and 6 bases, with 8 bases remaining between them.

The chain is built from TRBV18 and TRBJ2-6; tentatively, D is TRBD2 (7 bases). Germline V gene lookup returns CDR1 KGHSH and CDR2 LQKENI. The CDR3 consists of 15 residues. V lost 3 bases and J 5 bases, leaving 11 bases between the germline ends. The CDR3 spells CASSPTGGRANVLTF. CDR3 bases: TGTGCCAGCTCACCTACGGGGGGCAGGGCCAACGTCCTGACTTTC.

The chain couples TRBV7-9 to TRBJ2-3; 8 positions match TRBD1. CDR3 size: 16 residues. CDR1 is SEHNR and CDR2 is FQNEAQ in the germline V gene (reference sequence). The ends lost 1 base at V and 4 bases at J; junction bases unmatched: 7. CDR3 in DNA: TGTGCCAGCAGCTTAGACGGACAGGGAAGCCCAGATACGCAGTATTTT. Translated: CASSLDGQGSPDTQYF. Full variable domain (remainder filled in from reference TRBV7-9 and TRBJ2-3): DTGVSQNPRHKITKRGQNVTFRCDPISEHNRLYWYRQTLGQGPEFLTYFQNEAQLEKSRLLSDRFSAERPKGSFSTLEIQRTEQGDSAMYLCASSLDGQGSPDTQYFGPGTRLTVL.

The J gene is TRBJ2-1, the V gene TRBV28; no definite D call. Germline V gene lookup returns CDR1 MDHEN and CDR2 SYDVKM. The V end was cut by 0 bases, the J end by 3 bases, with 9 bases between. The CDR3 contains 15 residues. The CDR3 loop is CASSLWSFFYNEQFF. The CDR3 DNA reads as TGTGCCAGCAGTTTATGGAGTTTCTTCTACAATGAGCAGTTCTTC.

This clonotype was seen a handful of times. Germline is not matched at one junction end, which may reflect a read error. The chain couples TRBV28 to TRBJ2-1, with TRBD1 identical over 12 bases. CDR3 length equals 13 residues. CDR1 is MDHEN and CDR2 is SYDVKM in the germline V gene. The CDR3 here is CASGDRGQNEKFF. Here the CDR3 DNA reads TGTGCCAGCGGGGACAGGGGGCAGAATGAGAAGTTCTTC.

The sample holds a few counts of this clonotype. The chain joins TRBV4-3 to TRBJ2-5; 9 bases are a match to TRBD1. The CDR3 consists of 15 residues. The germline V gene encodes CDR1 LGHNA and CDR2 YSLEER. Trimming at V came to 3 bases and at J to 2 bases, leaving 4 bases not matched to a gene. In DNA form, the CDR3 reads TGCGCCAGCAGCCAGTGGGACAGGGAACAAGAGACCCAGTACTTC. This sequence encodes CASSQWDREQETQYF.

This chain connects TRBV20-1 to TRBJ1-2; TRBD1 matches at 9 bases. The junction had 11 bases not matched to a gene; V was cut back by 0 bases and J by 9 bases. This CDR3 has 15 residues. Germline V gene lookup returns CDR1 DFQATT and CDR2 SNEGSKA (reference sequence). In nucleotides, the CDR3 is TGCAGTGCTAGAGATCGGGACAGGGACTTAAGTCGCTACACCTTC. This gives the protein CSARDRDRDLSRYTF.

V is TRBV29-1 and J is TRBJ2-7, with D possibly TRBD2 on 7 matching bases. The V gene lost 7 bases and the J gene lost 9 bases, with 22 bases spanning the gap. Germline V gene sequence: CDR1 SQVTM, CDR2 ANQGSEA. This CDR3 contains 13 residues. CDR3 amino acids: CSGRWGLADVQYF. The CDR3 DNA is TGCAGCGGACGGTGGGGGCTAGCGGACGTGCAGTACTTC.

This clonotype was observed a handful of times. The chain carries TRBV12-3 or TRBV12-4 and TRBJ1-2, with TRBD1 matching 7 bases. Unmatched junction bases numbered 8, after V lost 5 bases and J lost 8 bases. The CDR3 spans 13 residues. Here the CDR3 reads CASSAPGGDGYTF. CDR3 coding DNA: TGTGCCAGCAGTGCCCCAGGGGGGGACGGCTACACCTTC.

As to this clonotype: One end of the junction is discordant with germline, which a read error may explain. The V gene is TRBV15, the J gene TRBJ2-1, with 11 nucleotides matching TRBD2. Germline V CDR1 and CDR2: LNHNV, YYDKDF (reference sequence). This CDR3 comprises 16 residues. The CDR3 region is CATSTPTSGGYTEQFF. DNA of the CDR3: TGTGCCACCAGCACCCCCACTAGCGGGGGCTACACTGAGCAGTTCTTC.

This rearrangement joins TRBV5-5 to TRBJ2-1; possible D gene TRBD1, 5 bases. The CDR3 length is 12 residues. In germline, CDR1 is SGHKS, CDR2 YYEKEE (reference sequence). V lost 0 bases, J lost 8 bases, and 6 bases lay in between. This CDR3 reads CASSLEGHEQFF. The CDR3 coding sequence is TGTGCCAGCAGCTTGGAGGGGCATGAGCAGTTCTTC.

This clonotype was seen ten or more times. V gene TRBV9 combines with J gene TRBJ2-7, with a weak D call TRBD1 (6 bases). The CDR3 has 14 amino acids. The V gene's germline CDR1 is SGDLS and CDR2 YYNGEE. Trimming pared 4 bases from V and 0 bases from J, leaving 11 bases between. CDR3 protein: CASSPGTSSYEQYF. The CDR3 DNA sequence: TGTGCCAGCAGCCCCGGGACATCCTCCTACGAGCAGTACTTC.

The J gene is TRBJ2-1, the V gene TRBV7-3; TRBD1 agrees at 8 bases. The CDR3 is 13 amino acids. Trimming removed 3 bases from V and 7 bases from J; junction bases left unmatched: 2. In germline, CDR1 is SGHTA, CDR2 FQGTGA. The CDR3 DNA sequence: TGTGCCAGCAGCTTGACAGGGGTGAATGAGCAGTTCTTC. Protein sequence: CASSLTGVNEQFF.

This chain links TRBV5-4 with TRBJ1-2; TRBD1 matches 8 bases. The J segment lost 3 bases and the V segment lost 0 bases, leaving 10 bases of the junction unmatched. Germline CDR1 and CDR2: SGHNT and YYREEE (reference sequence). The CDR3 runs 17 residues. The chain's CDR3 is CASSLAPGQANYYGYTF. The DNA for the CDR3 is TGTGCCAGCAGCTTGGCCCCGGGACAGGCGAACTACTATGGCTACACCTTC. Full variable domain (rest looked up from reference TRBV5-4 and TRBJ1-2): ETGVTQSPTHLIKTRGQQVTLRCSSQSGHNTVSWYQQALGQGPQFIFQYYREEENGRGNFPPRFSGLQFPNYSSELNVNALELDDSALYLCASSLAPGQANYYGYTFGSGTRLTVV.

Written as DNA, the CDR3 is TGTGCCAGCAGTGCAACAGCAACTAATGAAAAACTGTTTTTT. The encoded protein is CASSATATNEKLFF. The genes are TRBV6-6 and TRBJ1-4; D not certain. Germline assignment: CDR1 MNHNY and CDR2 SVGAGI (reference sequence). Trimming stripped 5 bases from V and 0 bases from J, with 7 bases between. The CDR3 totals 14 residues.

There are many counts of this clonotype. The genes are TRBV7-9 and TRBJ2-7; D uncertain. Germline V gene lookup returns CDR1 SEHNR and CDR2 FQNEAQ (reference sequence). V lost 2 bases, J lost 2 bases, and 10 bases lay in between. The CDR3 runs 14 residues. The CDR3 here is CASSLSGNPYEQYV. In DNA, the CDR3 is TGTGCCAGCAGCTTAAGTGGGAACCCCTACGAGCAGTACGTC.

This clonotype has just a few counts. V is TRBV30 and J is TRBJ2-7; 10 positions match TRBD1. Germline CDR1 is GTSNPN and CDR2 is SVGIG (reference sequence). The CDR3 spans 16 residues. The ends lost 0 bases at V and 0 bases at J; junction bases unmatched: 5. The CDR3 nucleotides are TGTGCCTGGAGTGTAACGGGACAGGGGCGCTCCTACGAGCAGTACTTC. Amino acid sequence: CAWSVTGQGRSYEQYF.